Listed here are 16 T cell receptor beta chains from one sample, sequenced in a study of blood T cell repertoires in COVID-19. Assay: immunoSEQ multiplex PCR; the TCRdb copy retains only in-frame clones and omits some. The table shows about 180,000 clones, with under 85% occurring only once. Input material: peripheral blood. All receptors come from a woman in her 70s with COVID-19, enrolled during active disease.

The chain is built from TRBV7-2 and TRBJ1-2, with D hard to call. Germline values: CDR1 SGHTA, CDR2 FQGNSA. V was shortened by 5 bases and J by 4 bases, with 11 bases between the two germline ends. This CDR3 comprises 13 residues. CDR3 bases: TGTGCCAGCAGCCCCACAGTAGTCTATGGCTACACCTTC. Protein: CASSPTVVYGYTF.

The chain links TRBV5-1 to TRBJ1-1, with D perhaps TRBD1 (6 bases). The CDR3 runs to 16 residues. The germline V and J ends were trimmed by 1 base and 0 bases, with 13 bases remaining between them. Germline V gives CDR1 SGHRS, CDR2 YFSETQ. The CDR3 sequence is CASSLPIDRLNTEAFF. The CDR3 DNA follows: TGCGCCAGCAGCTTGCCCATAGACAGGCTGAACACTGAAGCTTTCTTT.

The chain recombines TRBV7-2 with TRBJ2-7; 10 bases align to TRBD1. The CDR3 extends over 16 amino acids. The junction had 12 bases not matched to a gene; V was cut back by 5 bases and J by 5 bases. Germline V CDR1 and CDR2: SGHTA, FQGNSA. CDR3 DNA: TGTGCCAGCAGCCCGACAGGGGGCGGAGTCCGGAACGAGCAGTACTTC. This sequence encodes CASSPTGGGVRNEQYF.

The J gene is TRBJ1-4, the V gene TRBV18; 9 bases map to TRBD1. V lost 5 bases, J lost 8 bases, and 3 bases stayed unmatched. CDR1 and CDR2 (germline): KGHSH, LQKENI. This CDR3 region has 13 residues. The CDR3 coding sequence is TGTGCCAGCTCAGGGACAGGGTCGGAAAAACTGTTTTTT. It yields the protein CASSGTGSEKLFF.

Only a few counts were recorded for this clone. The chain has TRBV5-1 and TRBJ2-1; 13 bases map to TRBD2. Germline CDR1 SGHRS, CDR2 YFSETQ. The CDR3 sequence is 19 residues long. The J segment lost 10 bases and the V segment lost 0 bases, leaving 16 bases of the junction unmatched. CDR3 in DNA: TGCGCCAGCAGCTTGGGGGGGACTAGCGGGACTGCTGGAGGTCCGGAGCAGTTCTTC. Translating gives CASSLGGTSGTAGGPEQFF.

The chain couples TRBV3-1 (or the pseudogene TRBV3-2) to TRBJ2-1; D is ambiguous. Germline CDR1 reads LGHDT; CDR2 reads YNNKEL (reference sequence). Trimming removed 0 bases at V and 4 bases at J, with 7 bases between. The CDR3 is made up of 14 amino acids. As DNA, the CDR3 is TGTGCCAGCAGCCAAGATGAGCGATACAATGAGCAGTTCTTC. Encoded protein: CASSQDERYNEQFF.

The chain employs TRBV28 and TRBJ1-1, with a possible D match to TRBD1 (6 bases). Germline V CDR1 and CDR2: MDHEN, SYDVKM. This CDR3 has 15 residues. V lost 4 bases to trimming and J lost 1 base, with 13 bases between them. CDR3 DNA: TGTGCCAGCAGTTGGGGTCGACAGGCGAACACTGAAGCTTTCTTT. It specifies CASSWGRQANTEAFF.

This chain links TRBV30 with TRBJ2-1; D is unresolved. Trimming removed 3 bases from V and 7 bases from J, with 10 bases in between. The CDR3 runs to 12 residues. The germline CDR1 and CDR2 sequences are GTSNPN and SVGIG (reference sequence). The CDR3 reads CAWSVSLNEQFF. The CDR3 nucleotides read TGTGCCTGGAGCGTGTCGTTAAATGAGCAGTTCTTC.

The chain has TRBV5-6 and TRBJ1-4, with D perhaps matching TRBD1 (6 bases). V gave up 4 bases and J gave up 8 bases, with 15 bases separating them. The V gene's germline CDR1 is SGHDT and CDR2 YYEEEE. This CDR3 is 14 amino acids long. As DNA, the CDR3 is TGTGCCAGCAGCGTGGACAGTTCCTACGAAAAACTGTTTTTT. It encodes CASSVDSSYEKLFF.

J is TRBJ2-7 and V is TRBV11-2; 7 bases match TRBD2. J was trimmed by 2 bases and V by 6 bases; bases with no gene match: 7. Germline CDR1 SGHAT, CDR2 FQNNGV. This CDR3 region has 14 residues. This CDR3 reads CASRRGSRTYEQYF. The CDR3 bases are TGTGCCAGCAGGCGGGGGAGTCGCACCTACGAGCAGTACTTC.

The chain uses TRBV2 and TRBJ1-2, with D uncertain. CDR1 is SNHLY and CDR2 is FYNNEI in the germline V gene. Deletions cut 6 bases from V and 0 bases from J, with 11 bases between. This CDR3 region has 14 residues. The CDR3 region is CASSVQHTNYGYTF. The CDR3 DNA reads as TGTGCCAGCAGCGTACAACATACTAACTATGGCTACACCTTC.

V gene TRBV5-6 combines with J gene TRBJ1-2, with TRBD1 as a possible D gene (5 bases). Germline lookup yields CDR1 SGHDT and CDR2 YYEEEE. Trimming removed 4 bases from V and 7 bases from J, with 14 bases in between. The CDR3 totals 13 residues. CDR3 nucleotide sequence: TGTGCCAGCAGCCTCGCGGGGCATTTTGGCTACACCTTC. This translates into CASSLAGHFGYTF.

This clone was seen just once. The chain couples TRBV18 to TRBJ2-1; 7 bases are a match to TRBD1. Germline V gene data show CDR1 as KGHSH and CDR2 as LQKENI. The CDR3 sequence is 15 residues long. J lost 5 bases, V lost 2 bases, and 6 bases had no gene match. For the CDR3, the DNA is TGTGCCAGCTCACCAAGGGGGCGATCGGACAATGAGCAGTTCTTC. Amino acid sequence: CASSPRGRSDNEQFF. Complete variable domain (other parts from reference TRBV18 and TRBJ2-1): NAGVMQNPRHLVRRRGQEARLRCSPMKGHSHVYWYRQLPEEGLKFMVYLQKENIIDESGMPKERFSAEFPKEGPSILRIQQVVRGDSAAYFCASSPRGRSDNEQFFGPGTRLTVL.

The chain uses TRBV7-2 and TRBJ2-3; 11 positions agree with TRBD2. CDR3 length: 17 residues. CDR1 is SGHTA and CDR2 is FQGNSA in the germline V gene. The V gene end was trimmed by 5 bases and the J gene end by 2 bases; junction bases not matched to a gene: 9. CDR3 loop: CASSQFGLAGATDTQYF. The CDR3 DNA sequence: TGTGCCAGCAGCCAATTCGGACTAGCGGGCGCCACAGATACGCAGTATTTT.

This rearrangement joins TRBV29-1 to TRBJ2-1; the D is unclear. Germline V lookup: CDR1 SQVTM, CDR2 ANQGSEA. The ends were cut back, 0 bases at V and 0 bases at J, with 12 bases in the middle. The CDR3 covers 16 residues. In nucleotides, the CDR3 is TGCAGCGTTGAAGATCCTACGGAGAGCTCCTACAATGAGCAGTTCTTC. This sequence encodes CSVEDPTESSYNEQFF.

This chain uses TRBV18 with TRBJ2-5, with 8 bases that match TRBD2. Per the germline V gene, CDR1 is KGHSH and CDR2 is LQKENI. The CDR3 spans 14 residues. V was pared by 6 bases and J by 3 bases, with 6 bases of the junction left unmatched. CDR3 in amino acids: CASSPSAGEETQYF. In DNA form, the CDR3 reads TGTGCCAGCTCCCCTTCAGCGGGAGAAGAGACCCAGTACTTC.